One sample yielded the 28 T cell receptor beta chains listed below, sequenced in a study of blood T cell repertoires in COVID-19. The table came from immunoSEQ multiplex PCR; TCRdb's copy has only in-frame clones and leaves some out. The repertoire holds 160,000 or so clones, with approximately 86% as singletons. Specimen: peripheral blood. These receptors originate from a woman aged 60-75 years who had recovered from COVID-19.

This clone was seen only a few times. V and J are TRBV6-5 and TRBJ1-2; the match to TRBD1 covers 9 bases. This CDR3 comprises 13 residues. J was trimmed by 8 bases and V by 7 bases; bases with no gene match: 8. Germline values: CDR1 MNHEY, CDR2 SVGAGI. For the CDR3, the DNA is TGTGCCAGCACCTGGGACAGGGAAGGCGGCTACACCTTC. This codes for CASTWDREGGYTF.

This sequence joins TRBV19 and TRBJ2-6, with D perhaps matching TRBD2 (6 bases). This CDR3 comprises 17 residues. Trimming took off 7 bases at V and 0 bases at J, with 16 bases between the two ends. Germline lookup yields CDR1 LNHDA and CDR2 SQIVND (reference sequence). CDR3 region: CASNLPGLSSGANVLTF. The CDR3 DNA reads as TGTGCCAGTAATCTGCCGGGACTGAGCTCTGGGGCCAACGTCCTGACTTTC.

This clone was picked up one time. V usage is TRBV7-8 and J usage is TRBJ1-4; no firm D call. The germline V gene has CDR1 SGHVS and CDR2 FQNEAQ. V dropped 5 bases and J dropped 0 bases, with 10 bases sitting between them. CDR3 size: 15 residues. The CDR3 reads CASSEDFATNEKLFF. CDR3 coding DNA: TGTGCCAGCAGCGAGGACTTTGCAACTAATGAAAAACTGTTTTTT.

The gene calls are TRBV7-9 and TRBJ1-2; no reliable D call. Germline V gene data show CDR1 as SEHNR and CDR2 as FQNEAQ (reference sequence). This CDR3 has 13 amino acids. Trimming took 6 bases from V and 3 from J, leaving 11 bases between them. The CDR3 spells CASSSPPDYGYTF. The CDR3 DNA is TGTGCCAGCAGTTCCCCGCCGGACTATGGCTACACCTTC. Looking up the rest from reference TRBV7-9 and TRBJ1-2 gives the full variable domain: DTGVSQNPRHKITKRGQNVTFRCDPISEHNRLYWYRQTLGQGPEFLTYFQNEAQLEKSRLLSDRFSAERPKGSFSTLEIQRTEQGDSAMYLCASSSPPDYGYTFGSGTRLTVV.

The rearrangement joins TRBV4-3 to TRBJ1-5; tentatively, D is TRBD1 (5 bases). The CDR3 runs 17 residues. Germline-derived CDR1 and CDR2 are LGHNA and YSLEER. Between the trimmed V and J ends, which lost 0 bases and 6 bases, there was a span of 18 bases. DNA of the CDR3: TGCGCCAGCAGCCAAGAGTATCGTTCAGGGATGATTCAGCCCCAGCATTTT. As protein: CASSQEYRSGMIQPQHF.

The chain has TRBV24-1 and TRBJ2-7; TRBD1 matches 7 bases. Germline lookup yields CDR1 KGHDR and CDR2 SFDVKD. The CDR3 totals 16 residues. The V segment lost 1 base and the J segment 6 bases; nucleotides outside the gene matches: 11. The CDR3 sequence: CATSDLGHRRGREQYF. Written as DNA, the CDR3 is TGTGCCACCAGTGATTTAGGGCATCGTAGGGGGCGCGAGCAGTACTTC.

This clone was observed a few times. This sequence joins TRBV28 and TRBJ1-4, with unresolved D. CDR3 length: 14 residues. V lost 7 bases and J 3 bases, leaving 12 bases between the germline ends. Germline CDR1 MDHEN, CDR2 SYDVKM. The CDR3 here is CASKSGVPNEKLFF. CDR3 nucleotides: TGTGCCAGCAAGAGCGGGGTTCCTAATGAAAAACTGTTTTTT. Together with reference TRBV28 and TRBJ1-4, the CDR3 gives the full variable domain: DVKVTQSSRYLVKRTGEKVFLECVQDMDHENMFWYRQDPGLGLRLIYFSYDVKMKEKGDIPEGYSVSREKKERFSLILESASTNQTSMYLCASKSGVPNEKLFFGSGTQLSVL.

The CDR3 DNA follows: TGTGCCAGCAGCTTCCCCGGGGTTCAAACCGGGGAGCTGTTTTTT. Translated, it gives CASSFPGVQTGELFF. This rearrangement joins TRBV7-9 to TRBJ2-2; D possibly corresponds to TRBD2 (5 bases). The CDR3 has 15 amino acids. Per the germline V gene, CDR1 is SEHNR and CDR2 is FQNEAQ (reference sequence). Deletions cut 3 bases from V and 5 bases from J, with 13 bases between. The variable domain in full, completed from reference TRBV7-9 and TRBJ2-2, reads DTGVSQNPRHKITKRGQNVTFRCDPISEHNRLYWYRQTLGQGPEFLTYFQNEAQLEKSRLLSDRFSAERPKGSFSTLEIQRTEQGDSAMYLCASSFPGVQTGELFFGEGSRLTVL.

The chain recombines TRBV5-1 with TRBJ2-3; 7 positions agree with TRBD2. V was clipped by 7 bases and J by 2 bases; unmatched bases: 7. CDR3 length equals 14 residues. The germline V gene has CDR1 SGHRS and CDR2 YFSETQ. The CDR3 DNA reads as TGCGCCAGCCAATCGGGGGGTCACACAGATACGCAGTATTTT. Amino acids: CASQSGGHTDTQYF.

The chain links TRBV27 to TRBJ2-3; 7 bases agree with TRBD1. V lost 6 bases and J lost 0; bases outside the gene matches: 6. CDR3 length: 15 amino acids. Germline V CDR1 and CDR2: MNHEY, SMNVEV (reference sequence). CDR3 sequence: CASRRQGSSTDTQYF. The CDR3, as DNA: TGTGCCAGCAGGAGACAGGGTTCAAGCACAGATACGCAGTATTTT.

The chain employs TRBV6-5 and TRBJ1-5; possibly TRBD1 for D (5 bases). In germline, CDR1 is MNHEY, CDR2 SVGAGI. The V and J ends lost 2 bases and 2 bases respectively, with 10 bases between them. The CDR3 runs to 15 residues. The CDR3 spells CASSYGAGGNQPQHF. The DNA of the CDR3 is TGTGCCAGCAGTTACGGGGCGGGGGGCAATCAGCCCCAGCATTTT.

V is TRBV27 and J is TRBJ2-7, with 10 bases matching TRBD2. The junction had 7 bases not matched to a gene; V was cut back by 6 bases and J by 2 bases. The CDR3 spans 15 residues. Germline-derived CDR1 and CDR2 are MNHEY and SMNVEV (reference sequence). DNA of the CDR3: TGTGCCAGCAGCTCACCTAGCGGGGGAACCTACGAGCAGTACTTC. As protein: CASSSPSGGTYEQYF.

This sequence joins TRBV4-3 and TRBJ1-4; D remains ambiguous. The germline V gene has CDR1 LGHNA and CDR2 YSLEER. The CDR3 totals 16 residues. The V and J ends lost 0 bases and 8 bases respectively, with 16 bases between them. CDR3 sequence: CASSQEASRGQEKLFF. CDR3 DNA sequence: TGCGCCAGCAGCCAAGAAGCATCTAGAGGCCAGGAAAAACTGTTTTTT.

V usage is TRBV18 and J usage is TRBJ1-2; TRBD1 agrees at 8 bases. The CDR3 sequence is 16 residues long. Per germline, CDR1 KGHSH and CDR2 LQKENI. The junction had 7 bases not matched to a gene; V was cut back by 2 bases and J by 2 bases. Here the CDR3 DNA reads TGTGCCAGCTCACCATCCCCGACAGGGGAAAACTATGGCTACACCTTC. This translates into CASSPSPTGENYGYTF.

The genes are TRBV4-1 and TRBJ2-5; D is unclear. The CDR3 spans 16 residues. Germline CDR1 and CDR2: MGHRA and YSYEKL. The V end was cut by 0 bases, the J end by 5 bases, with 16 bases between. This CDR3 is CASSQEGALMSETQYF. The CDR3 DNA reads as TGCGCCAGCAGCCAAGAAGGAGCCCTAATGTCGGAGACCCAGTACTTC.

The table lists this clone with a count of one. The CDR3: CASSQDRGREKLFF. In DNA form, the CDR3 reads TGTGCCAGCAGCCAAGACAGGGGTCGGGAAAAACTGTTTTTT. The rearrangement uses TRBV4-2 and TRBJ1-4; perhaps TRBD1 as D (6 bases). Germline CDR1 is LGHNA and CDR2 is YNFKEQ. CDR3 length: 14 amino acids. The V and J ends lost 0 bases and 8 bases respectively, with 10 bases between them.

This clone has a single count. This sequence joins TRBV6-5 and TRBJ1-3, with a possible D match to TRBD1 (5 bases). CDR1 is MNHEY and CDR2 is SVGAGI in the germline V gene. CDR3 length: 16 amino acids. With 0 bases removed from V and 0 bases from J, the gap between germline ends came to 9 bases. The chain's CDR3 is CASSYSTRVSGNTIYF. In DNA form, the CDR3 reads TGTGCCAGCAGTTACTCTACCAGGGTCTCTGGAAACACCATATATTTT.

This chain links TRBV30 with TRBJ1-1, with D perhaps matching TRBD1 (6 bases). V lost 3 bases to trimming and J lost 0 bases, with 14 bases between them. Germline V gene data show CDR1 as GTSNPN and CDR2 as SVGIG (reference sequence). CDR3 length: 15 amino acids. The CDR3, as DNA: TGTGCCTGGAGAGGGGGGGCCGCGGTGAACACTGAAGCTTTCTTT. This gives the protein CAWRGGAAVNTEAFF.

V is TRBV5-1 and J is TRBJ1-2; a possible D gene is TRBD1 (5 bases). The germline V gene has CDR1 SGHRS and CDR2 YFSETQ. The CDR3 sequence is 13 residues long. V was clipped by 6 bases and J by 6 bases, with 15 bases between them. The CDR3 nucleotides read TGCGCCAGCAACGAAGGAGGGACGCATGGCTACACCTTC. Protein sequence: CASNEGGTHGYTF.

The chain combines TRBV6-6 with TRBJ2-5, with TRBD2 identical over 7 bases. Germline trimming cut 7 bases from V and 1 base from J; bases unmatched to any gene: 3. This CDR3 is 13 amino acids long. From germline, CDR1 is MNHNY and CDR2 SVGAGI (reference sequence). As DNA, the CDR3 is TGTGCCAGCATTCCTAGCGGCCAAGAGACCCAGTACTTC. Translating it yields CASIPSGQETQYF.

V is TRBV2 and J is TRBJ1-6; the D gene is possibly TRBD1 (5 bases). Germline V lookup: CDR1 SNHLY, CDR2 FYNNEI. The CDR3 covers 15 residues. V was pared by 6 bases and J by 6 bases, with 15 bases between. This chain's CDR3 is CASSAVGGGNSPLHF. The CDR3 nucleotides read TGTGCCAGCAGCGCCGTGGGGGGAGGTAATTCACCCCTCCACTTT.

CDR3 in amino acids: CAISESVGGNQPQHF. CDR3 coding DNA: TGTGCCATCAGTGAGTCAGTAGGGGGCAATCAGCCCCAGCATTTT. The rearrangement joins TRBV10-3 to TRBJ1-5, with D perhaps matching TRBD1 (5 bases). Trimming pared 0 bases from V and 2 bases from J, leaving 8 bases between. CDR1 ENHRY and CDR2 SYGVKD come from the germline V gene. The CDR3 sequence is 15 residues long.

J is TRBJ1-5 and V is TRBV6-5, with TRBD1 matching over 9 bases. V shed 5 bases and J 5 bases; nucleotides not matched to a gene: 4. This CDR3 is 14 amino acids long. Germline loops: CDR1 MNHEY, CDR2 SVGAGI. The CDR3 loop is CASSQQGADQPQHF. CDR3 DNA: TGTGCCAGCAGTCAACAGGGGGCGGATCAGCCCCAGCATTTT.

The V gene is TRBV19, the J gene TRBJ2-3; D not resolved. This CDR3 contains 14 residues. In germline, CDR1 is LNHDA, CDR2 SQIVND (reference sequence). V lost 3 bases, J lost 1 base, and 8 bases lay in between. The CDR3 coding sequence is TGTGCCAGTAGTATTGCGTTGCGCACAGATACGCAGTATTTT. Translating it yields CASSIALRTDTQYF.

This clone is a singleton in its sample. J is TRBJ1-4 and V is TRBV28; perhaps TRBD1 as D (6 bases). Germline CDR1 reads MDHEN; CDR2 reads SYDVKM. Trimming took off 6 bases at V and 8 bases at J, with 13 bases between the two ends. CDR3 size: 13 residues. In nucleotides, the CDR3 is TGTGCCAGCAGACAGGGTCCTCGGGAAAAACTGTTTTTT. It codes for CASRQGPREKLFF. Supplemented by reference TRBV28 and TRBJ1-4, the full variable domain reads DVKVTQSSRYLVKRTGEKVFLECVQDMDHENMFWYRQDPGLGLRLIYFSYDVKMKEKGDIPEGYSVSREKKERFSLILESASTNQTSMYLCASRQGPREKLFFGSGTQLSVL.

In DNA form, the CDR3 reads TGTGCCAGCAGCGCAGGGACTGGAAACACCATATATTTT. Amino acid sequence: CASSAGTGNTIYF. This chain connects TRBV9 to TRBJ1-3; D is possibly TRBD1 (5 bases). Trimming stripped 3 bases from V and 2 bases from J, with 6 bases between. Germline V gene data show CDR1 as SGDLS and CDR2 as YYNGEE. The CDR3 extends over 13 amino acids.

The rearrangement uses TRBV19 and TRBJ1-2; unclear D gene. The CDR3 is 14 amino acids. V shed 7 bases and J shed 0 bases, with 12 bases lying between them. CDR1 LNHDA and CDR2 SQIVND come from the germline V gene (reference sequence). The CDR3 loop is CASIRGQANYGYTF. CDR3 in DNA: TGTGCCAGTATCCGCGGGCAGGCTAACTATGGCTACACCTTC.

The rearrangement links TRBV4-1 to TRBJ1-5; D ambiguous. Trimming pared 0 bases from V and 0 bases from J, leaving 9 bases between. The germline V gene encodes CDR1 MGHRA and CDR2 YSYEKL. This CDR3 is built from 16 residues. CDR3 nucleotides: TGCGCCAGCAGCCAAGATCCCGGTTTTAGCAATCAGCCCCAGCATTTT. Residues: CASSQDPGFSNQPQHF.